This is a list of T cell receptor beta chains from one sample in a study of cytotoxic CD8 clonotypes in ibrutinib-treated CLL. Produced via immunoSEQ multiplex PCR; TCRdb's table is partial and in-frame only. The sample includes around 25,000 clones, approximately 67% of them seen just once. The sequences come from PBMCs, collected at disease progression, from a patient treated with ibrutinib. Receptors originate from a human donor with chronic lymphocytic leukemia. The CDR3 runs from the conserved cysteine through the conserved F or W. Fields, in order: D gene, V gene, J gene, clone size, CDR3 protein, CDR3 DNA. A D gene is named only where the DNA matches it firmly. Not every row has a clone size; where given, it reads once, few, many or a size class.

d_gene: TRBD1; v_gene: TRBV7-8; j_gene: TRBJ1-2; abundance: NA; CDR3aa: CASSLTRQGSAWGYTF; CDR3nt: TGTGCCAGCAGCCTCACCCGACAGGGGAGTGCGTGGGGCTACACCTTC
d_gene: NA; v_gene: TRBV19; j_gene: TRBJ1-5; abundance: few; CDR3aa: CASSIGDQPQHF; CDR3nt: TGTGCCAGTAGTATAGGGGATCAGCCCCAGCATTTT
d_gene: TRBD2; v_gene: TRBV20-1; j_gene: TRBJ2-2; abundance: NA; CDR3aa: CSGLAGGELFF; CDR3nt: TGCAGTGGACTAGCGGGCGGAGAGCTGTTTTTT
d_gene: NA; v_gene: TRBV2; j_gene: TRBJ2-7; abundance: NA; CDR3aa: CASMQGSYEQYF; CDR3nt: TGTGCCAGCATGCAGGGTTCCTACGAGCAGTACTTC
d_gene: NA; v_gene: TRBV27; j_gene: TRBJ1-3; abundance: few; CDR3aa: CASSPFAGSSGNTIYF; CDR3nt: TGTGCCAGCAGTCCCTTCGCAGGGAGCTCTGGAAACACCATATATTTT
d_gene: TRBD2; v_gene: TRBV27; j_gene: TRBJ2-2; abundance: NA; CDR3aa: CASSERGLNTGELFF; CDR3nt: TGTGCCAGCAGTGAGCGGGGGTTAAACACCGGGGAGCTGTTTTTT
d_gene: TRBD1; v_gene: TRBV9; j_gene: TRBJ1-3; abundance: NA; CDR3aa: CASSVAGGGNTIYF; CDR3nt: TGTGCCAGCAGCGTAGCAGGGGGTGGAAACACCATATATTTT
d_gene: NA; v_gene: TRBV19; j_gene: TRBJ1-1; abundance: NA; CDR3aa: CASSLGVGTEAFF; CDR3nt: TGTGCCAGTAGTTTGGGGGTTGGGACTGAAGCTTTCTTT
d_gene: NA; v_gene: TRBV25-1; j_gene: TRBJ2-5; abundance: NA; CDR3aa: CASSVGETQYF; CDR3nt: TGTGCCAGCAGTGTTGGTGAGACCCAGTACTTC
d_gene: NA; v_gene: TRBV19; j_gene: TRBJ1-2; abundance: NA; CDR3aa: CASTPGGTGYTF; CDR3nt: TGTGCCAGCACCCCCGGGGGGACTGGCTACACCTTC
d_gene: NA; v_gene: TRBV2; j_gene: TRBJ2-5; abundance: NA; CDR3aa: CASSSRWGQETQYF; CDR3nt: TGTGCCAGCAGTTCCCGGTGGGGGCAAGAGACCCAGTACTTC
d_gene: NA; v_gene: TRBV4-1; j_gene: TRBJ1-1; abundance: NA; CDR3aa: CASSTLPGMNTEAFF; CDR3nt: TGCGCCAGCAGCACTCTTCCGGGAATGAACACTGAAGCTTTCTTT
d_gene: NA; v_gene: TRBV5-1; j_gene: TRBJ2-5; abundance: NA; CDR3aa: CASSLGLRGEEETQYF; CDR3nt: TGCGCCAGCAGCTTGGGTCTTAGGGGCGAGGAAGAGACCCAGTACTTC
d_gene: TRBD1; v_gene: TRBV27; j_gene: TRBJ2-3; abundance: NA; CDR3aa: CASTGTASTDTQYF; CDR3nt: TGTGCCAGCACCGGGACAGCCAGCACAGATACGCAGTATTTT
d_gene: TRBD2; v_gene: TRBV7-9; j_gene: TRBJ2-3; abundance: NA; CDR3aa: CASSLTSGSTDTQYF; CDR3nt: TGTGCCAGCAGCTTGACTAGCGGCAGCACAGATACGCAGTATTTT
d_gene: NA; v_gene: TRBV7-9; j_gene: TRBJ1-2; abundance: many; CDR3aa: CASSFAVGDGYTF; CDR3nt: TGTGCCAGCAGCTTCGCCGTGGGGGATGGCTACACCTTC
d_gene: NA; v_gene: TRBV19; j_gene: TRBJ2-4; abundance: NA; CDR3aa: CASSIGQAQYF; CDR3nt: TGTGCCAGTAGTATAGGGCAAGCTCAGTACTTC
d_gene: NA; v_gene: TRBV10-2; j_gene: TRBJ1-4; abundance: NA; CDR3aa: CASSEIFRLNEKLFF; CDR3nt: TGCGCCAGCAGTGAGATTTTCAGGCTTAATGAAAAACTGTTTTTT
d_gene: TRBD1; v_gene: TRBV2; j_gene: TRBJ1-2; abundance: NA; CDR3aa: CASSGTGVVYGYTF; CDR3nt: TGTGCCAGCAGTGGGACAGGGGTGGTCTATGGCTACACCTTC
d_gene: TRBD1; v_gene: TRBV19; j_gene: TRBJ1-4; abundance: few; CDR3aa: CASKGQGTNEKLFF; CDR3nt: TGTGCCAGCAAAGGACAGGGTACTAATGAAAAACTGTTTTTT
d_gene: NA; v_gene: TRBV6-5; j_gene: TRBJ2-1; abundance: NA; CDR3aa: CASSYGRGGLNEQFF; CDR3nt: TGTGCCAGCAGTTACGGCAGGGGGGGCTTGAATGAGCAGTTCTTC
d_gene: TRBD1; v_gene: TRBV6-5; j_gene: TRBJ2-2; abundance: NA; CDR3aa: CASSYSEGQAAGELFF; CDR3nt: TGTGCCAGCAGTTACTCAGAGGGACAGGCGGCCGGGGAGCTGTTTTTT
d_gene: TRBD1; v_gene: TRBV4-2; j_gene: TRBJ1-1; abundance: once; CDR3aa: CASSQVTPGTGGTEAFF; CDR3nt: TGTGCCAGCAGCCAAGTGACCCCCGGGACAGGGGGCACTGAAGCTTTCTTT
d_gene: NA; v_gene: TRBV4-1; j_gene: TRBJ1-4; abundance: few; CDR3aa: CASSQEEKLFF; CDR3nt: TGCGCCAGCAGCCAAGAGGAAAAACTGTTTTTT
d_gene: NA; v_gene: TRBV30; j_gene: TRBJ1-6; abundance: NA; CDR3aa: CAWSAGYLSPLHF; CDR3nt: TGTGCCTGGAGTGCAGGGTATCTTTCACCCCTCCACTTT
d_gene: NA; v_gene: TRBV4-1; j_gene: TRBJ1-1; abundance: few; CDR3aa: CASSQAWQGGTEAFF; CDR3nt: TGCGCCAGCAGCCAAGCGTGGCAGGGAGGGACTGAAGCTTTCTTT
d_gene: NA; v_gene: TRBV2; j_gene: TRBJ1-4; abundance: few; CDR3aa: CASSEWGREKLFF; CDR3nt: TGTGCCAGCAGTGAATGGGGAAGGGAAAAACTGTTTTTT
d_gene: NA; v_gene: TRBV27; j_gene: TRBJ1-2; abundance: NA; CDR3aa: CASLGGEDGYTF; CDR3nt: TGTGCCAGCCTTGGGGGTGAGGATGGCTACACCTTC
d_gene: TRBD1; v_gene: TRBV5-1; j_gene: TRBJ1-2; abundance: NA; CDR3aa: CASSLGTGWSGYTF; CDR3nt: TGCGCCAGCAGCTTGGGGACAGGGTGGAGTGGCTACACCTTC
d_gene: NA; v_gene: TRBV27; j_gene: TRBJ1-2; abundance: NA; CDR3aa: CASSLLAGNYGYTF; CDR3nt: TGTGCCAGCAGTTTACTGGCAGGAAACTATGGCTACACCTTC
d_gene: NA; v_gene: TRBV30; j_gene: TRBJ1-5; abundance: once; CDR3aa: CAWSSRALGRNNQPQHF; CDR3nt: TGTGCCTGGAGTTCCCGGGCGTTGGGACGGAACAATCAGCCCCAGCATTTT
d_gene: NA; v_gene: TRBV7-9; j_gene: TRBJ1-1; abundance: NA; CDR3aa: CASSPSTNTEAFF; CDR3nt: TGTGCCAGCAGCCCAAGTACGAACACTGAAGCTTTCTTT
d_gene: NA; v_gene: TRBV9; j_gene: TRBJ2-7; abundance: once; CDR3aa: CASSVGGAGVEQYF; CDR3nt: TGTGCCAGCAGCGTAGGGGGGGCAGGAGTCGAGCAGTACTTC
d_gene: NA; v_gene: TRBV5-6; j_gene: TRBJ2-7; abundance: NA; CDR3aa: CASSLQGALGEQYF; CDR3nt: TGTGCCAGCAGCCTTCAGGGAGCTCTAGGGGAGCAGTACTTC
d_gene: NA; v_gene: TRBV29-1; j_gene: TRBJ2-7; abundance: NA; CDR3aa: CSVEDRRTIRWEQYF; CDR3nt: TGCAGCGTTGAAGATAGGAGGACAATCAGGTGGGAGCAGTACTTC
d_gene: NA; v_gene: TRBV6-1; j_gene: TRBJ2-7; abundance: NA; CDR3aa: CASSEDMGEQYF; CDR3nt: TGTGCCAGCAGTGAAGACATGGGAGAGCAGTACTTC
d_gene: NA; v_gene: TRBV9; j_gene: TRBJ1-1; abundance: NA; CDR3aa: CASSPQSGTVNTEAFF; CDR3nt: TGTGCCAGCAGCCCCCAAAGCGGGACGGTGAACACTGAAGCTTTCTTT
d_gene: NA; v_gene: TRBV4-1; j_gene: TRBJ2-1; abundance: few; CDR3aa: CASSQDPNSNEQFF; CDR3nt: TGCGCCAGCAGCCAAGATCCGAACAGCAATGAGCAGTTCTTC
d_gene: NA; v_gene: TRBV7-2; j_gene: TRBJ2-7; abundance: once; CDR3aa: CASSFGTVAYEQYF; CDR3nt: TGTGCCAGCAGCTTCGGCACGGTTGCCTACGAGCAGTACTTC
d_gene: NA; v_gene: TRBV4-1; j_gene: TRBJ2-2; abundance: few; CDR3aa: CASSQETVVADTGELFF; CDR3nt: TGCGCCAGCAGCCAAGAAACAGTTGTGGCAGACACCGGGGAGCTGTTTTTT
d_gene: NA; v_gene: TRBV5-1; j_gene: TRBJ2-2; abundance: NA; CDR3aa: CASSLRTASNTGELFF; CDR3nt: TGCGCCAGCAGCTTAAGGACAGCCTCGAACACCGGGGAGCTGTTTTTT
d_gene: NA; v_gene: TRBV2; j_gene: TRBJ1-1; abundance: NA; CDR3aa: CASSQEYGNTEAFF; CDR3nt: TGTGCCAGCAGTCAGGAGTATGGGAACACTGAAGCTTTCTTT
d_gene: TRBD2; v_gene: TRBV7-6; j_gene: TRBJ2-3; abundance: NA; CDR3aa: CASSLRTGGGDTQYF; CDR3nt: TGTGCCAGCAGCTTGAGGACGGGAGGAGGAGATACGCAGTATTTT